This entry is about one T cell receptor beta chain. The CDR3 contains 14 residues. The germline V and J ends were trimmed by 6 bases and 0 bases, with 6 bases remaining between them. CDR1 LNHDA and CDR2 SQIVND come from the germline V gene (reference sequence). The sample originates from a study of blood T cell repertoires in COVID-19. Background on the study: From the United States, Italy and Spain came samples of acute and convalescent COVID-19. PBMCs, B-cell-depleted T cells, or T cells provided the cDNA or gDNA that made up the material.

The method was immunoSEQ multiplex PCR; TCRdb's version includes in-frame clones alone and lacks a portion of them. The sample yields roughly 180,000 clones, over 65% seen once. Recovery among Cohort 3 donors was established by two negative PCRs, clearance, or symptom resolution. This chain uses TRBV19 with TRBJ1-6; no firm D call. The sample taken for sequencing was PBMCs or T cells enriched from blood (not recorded which). This receptor was obtained from a woman aged 45 to 65 who had recovered from COVID-19. This CDR3 reads CASRVSSYNSPLHF. CDR3 bases: TGTGCCAGTAGGGTGAGCTCCTATAATTCACCCCTCCACTTT.